These 6 T cell receptor beta chains originate from one sample sequenced in a study of OX40 agonist ivuxolimab in advanced cancers. The library was generated by the immunoSEQ multiplex PCR assay. Sourced from immuneACCESS, this table was stored by TCRdb with only in-frame sequences that have V and J called. A share of the clones is absent; for the studies checked, an unresolved V gene accounts for under half, and the remainder has no known explanation. This sample lists about 47,000 clones; under 90% were detected once. Together, the top ten hold roughly 25% of the sample. Sequencing used CD4+ or CD8+ T cells sorted from blood, obtained in a trial of the OX40 agonist ivuxolimab. These receptor sequences come from an adult with an advanced solid tumor such as melanoma, head and neck, liver or kidney cancer.

This sequence joins TRBV6-5 and TRBJ1-1; D possibly corresponds to TRBD1 (6 bases). Germline V gene lookup returns CDR1 MNHEY and CDR2 SVGAGI. This CDR3 region has 11 residues. The V end lost 11 bases, the J end lost 8 bases, and 15 bases lay between the germline ends. The CDR3 reads CAFQGTPEAFF. DNA of the CDR3: TGTGCCTTCCAGGGGACGCCCGAAGCTTTCTTT.

The chain combines TRBV7-9 with TRBJ2-5; 9 bases line up with TRBD1. There are 17 residues in the CDR3. The junction had 15 bases not matched to a gene; V was cut back by 5 bases and J by 5 bases. In germline, CDR1 is SEHNR, CDR2 FQNEAQ (reference sequence). The CDR3 spells CASSPSSTGGPSETQYF. The CDR3 nucleotides are TGTGCCAGCAGCCCCTCCTCGACAGGGGGTCCGTCGGAGACCCAGTACTTC.

V usage is TRBV9 and J usage is TRBJ2-2, with D perhaps being TRBD1 or TRBD2 (6 bases each). From germline, CDR1 is SGDLS and CDR2 YYNGEE. V gave up 0 bases and J gave up 2 bases, with 14 bases separating them. CDR3 length equals 17 residues. CDR3 amino acids: CASSVGHGGDNTGELFF. Here the CDR3 DNA reads TGTGCCAGCAGCGTAGGTCACGGGGGCGATAACACCGGGGAGCTGTTTTTT.

This chain connects TRBV7-2 to TRBJ2-7; D remains ambiguous. V was shortened by 5 bases and J by 3 bases, with 11 bases between the two germline ends. Germline CDR1 is SGHTA and CDR2 is FQGNSA. The CDR3 runs 13 residues. The CDR3 here is CASSTPGSYEQYF. CDR3 DNA sequence: TGTGCCAGCAGCACTCCCGGCAGCTACGAGCAGTACTTC.

CDR3 region: CAISDVSGGTNTGELFF. CDR3 DNA: TGTGCCATCAGTGACGTTAGCGGGGGGACGAACACCGGGGAGCTGTTTTTT. The rearrangement joins TRBV10-3 to TRBJ2-2; 10 bases agree with TRBD2. Trimming at V came to 3 bases and at J to 0 bases, leaving 4 bases not matched to a gene. The length of the CDR3 is 17 residues. CDR1 ENHRY and CDR2 SYGVKD come from the germline V gene.

This clone was counted once. The chain has TRBV11-2 and TRBJ2-3, with 14 bases that match TRBD2. The CDR3 is made up of 17 amino acids. From germline, CDR1 is SGHAT and CDR2 FQNNGV. V was pared by 4 bases and J by 6 bases, with 9 bases of the junction left unmatched. The CDR3 sequence is CASSWTSGRPSGDTQYF. Here the CDR3 DNA reads TGTGCCAGCAGCTGGACTAGCGGGAGGCCATCGGGGGATACGCAGTATTTT.